Listed below are T cell receptor beta chains from one sample, sequenced in a study of Tregs in tolerant kidney transplant recipients. Repertoires were generated with immunoSEQ multiplex PCR, while TCRdb's copy carries only in-frame clones and drops some. The sample has approximately 82,000 clones, 80% to 95% seen once. The specimen was CD4+ T cells from blood (PBMCs), collected 12 months after the transplant. Receptors originate from a human patient who received a combined kidney and bone marrow transplant. Some T cells could come from the graft donor. The CDR3 runs from the conserved cysteine through the conserved F or W. D genes are given only for firm matches. Rows may omit the clone size; those that give it use once, few, many or a size class.

d_gene	abundance	v_gene	j_gene	CDR3aa	CDR3nt
TRBD1	NA	TRBV29-1	TRBJ1-1	CSANRGGTNTEAFF	TGCAGCGCTAACAGGGGGGGAACGAACACTGAAGCTTTCTTT
NA	NA	TRBV6-1	TRBJ1-2	CASSERGGNYGYTF	TGTGCCAGCAGTGAAAGGGGGGGGAACTATGGCTACACCTTC
TRBD1	NA	TRBV29-1	TRBJ1-1	CSVATGGGTEAFF	TGCAGCGTGGCGACAGGGGGCGGCACTGAAGCTTTCTTT
TRBD1	NA	TRBV2	TRBJ1-2	CASTTTGDGYTF	TGTGCCAGCACGACGACAGGGGACGGCTACACCTTC
TRBD1	NA	TRBV7-3	TRBJ2-7	CASSSTGIHEQYF	TGTGCCAGCAGCTCGACAGGGATCCACGAGCAGTACTTC
TRBD1	NA	TRBV4-1	TRBJ1-4	CASRRGQGRHLSNEKLFF	TGCGCCAGCAGGCGCGGACAGGGCCGACATTTATCGAATGAAAAACTGTTTTTT
NA	NA	TRBV5-1	TRBJ2-3	CASSYLGFLVTDTQYF	TGCGCCAGCAGTTACCTAGGTTTTCTGGTCACAGATACGCAGTATTTT
NA	NA	TRBV11-2	TRBJ2-2	CAGGAVQVTGELFF	TGTGCAGGGGGTGCGGTTCAGGTCACCGGGGAGCTGTTTTTT
TRBD1	NA	TRBV6-4	TRBJ2-3	CASSDTKGDWTGITWFPPDTQYF	TGTGCCAGCAGTGACACAAAGGGTGATTGGACAGGTATAACCTGGTTTCCCCCAGATACGCAGTATTTT
TRBD2	once	TRBV9	TRBJ2-1	CASSVLKRGLDDEQFF	TGTGCCAGCAGCGTACTTAAACGGGGACTAGACGATGAGCAGTTCTTC
TRBD2	NA	TRBV7-8	TRBJ2-7	CASSLARGSPSYEQYF	TGTGCCAGCAGCTTAGCTCGCGGGAGTCCTTCCTACGAGCAGTACTTC
NA	NA	TRBV7-8	TRBJ1-4	CASSFGLSTRLFF	TGTGCCAGCAGCTTTGGTTTATCGACTCGGCTGTTTTTT
NA	NA	TRBV7-9	TRBJ2-7	CASSFDSLIHEQYF	TGTGCCAGCAGCTTCGACAGCCTCATTCACGAGCAGTACTTC
NA	NA	TRBV5-1	TRBJ1-2	CASSLGPGEFYGYTF	TGCGCCAGCAGCTTGGGCCCAGGGGAATTCTATGGCTACACCTTC
TRBD1	NA	TRBV5-6	TRBJ2-2	CASSLLGGTGSSGAGELFF	TGTGCCAGCAGCTTGCTCGGTGGGACAGGGTCGTCAGGGGCCGGGGAGCTGTTTTTT
TRBD2	NA	TRBV5-1	TRBJ2-3	CATSGGSGYSTDTQYF	TGCGCCACCTCTGGAGGTAGCGGGTACAGCACAGATACGCAGTATTTT
TRBD2	NA	TRBV7-3	TRBJ2-1	CASSLNLGLAYNEQFF	TGTGCCAGCAGCTTAAATTTGGGACTAGCGTACAATGAGCAGTTCTTC
NA	NA	TRBV9	TRBJ1-5	CASSVEVNQPQHF	TGTGCCAGCAGCGTTGAGGTCAATCAGCCCCAGCATTTT
NA	NA	TRBV5-8	TRBJ2-2	CASSLGSTNTGELFF	TGTGCCAGCAGCTTGGGTTCCACGAACACCGGGGAGCTGTTTTTT
TRBD1	once	TRBV6-6	TRBJ2-2	CASRQGQGAFTGELFF	TGTGCCAGCAGACAAGGACAGGGGGCATTCACCGGGGAGCTGTTTTTT
NA	NA	TRBV6-6	TRBJ2-5	CASSYSRRRREETQYF	TGTGCCAGCAGTTACTCTAGGCGACGGAGGGAGGAGACCCAGTACTTC
TRBD1	NA	TRBV5-6	TRBJ2-7	CASSFVTGSLTYEQYF	TGTGCCAGCAGCTTCGTGACAGGGAGCCTTACTTACGAGCAGTACTTC
NA	few	TRBV5-6	TRBJ1-5	CASRRRTGNQPQHF	TGTGCCAGCCGCAGGCGGACAGGCAATCAGCCCCAGCATTTT
NA	NA	TRBV7-6	TRBJ1-2	CASSLVAGRENGYTF	TGTGCCAGCAGCTTAGTAGCGGGCAGGGAGAATGGCTACACCTTC
NA	NA	TRBV19	TRBJ2-1	CASSIPARWGHSYNEQFF	TGTGCCAGTAGTATCCCAGCTCGTTGGGGACACTCCTACAATGAGCAGTTCTTC
NA	once	TRBV7-9	TRBJ2-1	CASSLGTGSSPRNEQFF	TGTGCCAGCAGCTTAGGAACCGGGAGCAGCCCTCGAAATGAGCAGTTCTTC
TRBD2	NA	TRBV4-3	TRBJ2-3	CASSQRGDSTDTQYF	TGCGCCAGCAGCCAGCGGGGGGATAGCACAGATACGCAGTATTTT
NA	NA	TRBV30	TRBJ1-4	CAWNGQLNEKLFF	TGTGCCTGGAATGGGCAGCTTAATGAAAAACTGTTTTTT
TRBD2	once	TRBV25-1	TRBJ2-5	CASSELGGGQETQYF	TGTGCCAGCAGTGAACTGGGCGGGGGACAAGAGACCCAGTACTTC
NA	NA	TRBV19	TRBJ2-5	CASSIGAGIQETQYF	TGTGCCAGTAGTATTGGTGCGGGCATCCAAGAGACCCAGTACTTC
TRBD1	NA	TRBV2	TRBJ2-5	CASKGQPQETQYF	TGTGCCAGCAAGGGACAGCCTCAAGAGACCCAGTACTTC
NA	NA	TRBV5-1	TRBJ1-5	CASSLGGADNQPQHF	TGCGCCAGCAGCTTGGGGGGAGCTGACAATCAGCCCCAGCATTTT
TRBD2	NA	TRBV5-6	TRBJ2-2	CASSALTSGGTGELFF	TGTGCCAGCAGCGCGCTAACTAGCGGGGGGACCGGGGAGCTGTTTTTT
NA	few	TRBV19	TRBJ1-1	CASSANTNTEAFF	TGTGCCAGTAGTGCCAACACGAACACTGAAGCTTTCTTT
NA	NA	TRBV7-9	TRBJ2-7	CASSLAVTEQYF	TGTGCCAGCAGCTTAGCGGTAACAGAGCAGTACTTC
NA	NA	TRBV29-1	TRBJ1-1	CSVKLFREGTEAFF	TGCAGCGTTAAGCTGTTCAGGGAGGGCACTGAAGCTTTCTTT
NA	once	TRBV6-4	TRBJ2-7	CASSATREGERYF	TGTGCCAGCAGCGCAACGAGGGAGGGGGAAAGGTACTTC